Below, 14 T cell receptor beta chains from the same sample are listed, as sequenced in a study of T cell clonality in common variable immunodeficiency. The repertoire was sequenced with immunoSEQ multiplex PCR; TCRdb's copy has only in-frame clones and lacks some. This sample comprises some 80,000 clones, none seen once only. The sample was peripheral blood mononuclear cells. The receptors come from a person aged 18 to 75 in good health.

This clone was detected many times. One junction end disagrees with the germline gene, perhaps due to a read error. The read ends 3 residues before the CDR3 terminus; that terminus is restored from the germline J gene. This chain joins TRBV4-2 and TRBJ1-2; possible D gene TRBD1, 5 bases. Germline assignment: CDR1 LGHNA and CDR2 YNFKEQ. This CDR3 has 12 amino acids. The CDR3: CASSQGFYGYTF. The covered CDR3 bases are TGCGCCAGCAGCCAGGGCTTCTATGGC.

This clone appeared many times. With the read ending 3 residues before the CDR3 end, the germline J gene is used to fill in that end. This chain joins TRBV7-3 and TRBJ2-1, with a tentative D call TRBD2 (5 bases). Germline V lookup: CDR1 SGHTA, CDR2 FQGTGA. CDR3 length: 15 residues. With 5 bases removed from V and 9 bases from J, the gap between germline ends came to 20 bases. The CDR3: CASSADGPYRGEQFF. The CDR3 DNA, read in part, is TGTGCCAGCAGCGCGGACGGGCCCTATCGGGGTGAG.

In its sample, this clone was seen many times. Read data end 3 residues before the CDR3 end; the end is taken from the germline J gene. J is TRBJ1-5 and V is TRBV28, with a tentative D call TRBD1 (6 bases). The CDR3 totals 13 residues. Germline V gene data show CDR1 as MDHEN and CDR2 as SYDVKM. Trimming pared 6 bases from V and 5 bases from J, leaving 11 bases between. CDR3 DNA, as far as it was read: TGTGCCAGCAGGCCCTCAGGGGATCAGCCC. Translation gives CASRPSGDQP. The full CDR3 reads CASRPSGDQPQHF.

A note on this clone: The sequence runs out 3 residues before the end of the CDR3; the remainder is reconstructed from the germline J gene. V and J are TRBV2 and TRBJ1-5; 12 bases map to TRBD1. Germline V gene lookup returns CDR1 SNHLY and CDR2 FYNNEI. The trim removed 7 bases at V and 9 bases at J, leaving 13 bases unmatched. The CDR3 is 16 residues long. The CDR3 DNA, read in part, is TGTGCCAGCATGACCCCGGGACAGGGGGCGCGTCCGCCC. Its protein is CASMTPGQGARPP. The CDR3 in full is CASMTPGQGARPPQHF. Variable domain in full (rest from reference TRBV2 and TRBJ1-5): EPEVTQTPSHQVTQMGQEVILRCVPISNHLYFYWYRQILGQKVEFLVSFYNNEISEKSEIFDDQFSVERPDGSNFTLKIRSTKLEDSAMYFCASMTPGQGARPPQHFGDGTRLSIL.

This clone was seen at least ten times. Read data end 3 residues before the CDR3 end; the end is taken from the germline J gene. The gene calls are TRBV6-2 or TRBV6-3 and TRBJ1-5; D uncertain. The germline V gene encodes CDR1 MNHEY and CDR2 SVGEGT. The CDR3 spans 13 residues. Trimming took 2 bases from V and 6 from J, leaving 8 bases between them. This chain's CDR3 is CASSYAAGQPQHF. CDR3 DNA (partial): TGTGCCAGCAGTTACGCCGCCGGTCAGCCC.

Ten or more counts support this clone. The CDR3 goes on 3 residues after the read ends, and that part is filled in from the germline J gene. J is TRBJ2-7 and V is TRBV10-3; 7 nucleotides line up with TRBD2. The CDR3 is 14 residues long. The germline CDR1 and CDR2 sequences are ENHRY and SYGVKD. Trimming took 3 bases from V and 0 from J; bases not matched to a gene: 2. The chain's CDR3 is CAISDGTTSYEQYF. Partial CDR3 DNA: TGTGCCATCAGTGACGGGACTACCTCCTACGAG.

In regard to this clone: The read comes to an end 3 residues before the CDR3 does, leaving the germline J gene to fill in the end. The V gene is TRBV19, the J gene TRBJ2-5; perhaps TRBD2 as D (6 bases). Germline V lookup: CDR1 LNHDA, CDR2 SQIVND (reference sequence). The CDR3 loop spans 14 amino acids. V was pared by 3 bases and J by 5 bases, with 13 bases between. The CDR3 sequence is CASSMGGGGETQYF. The CDR3 bases that were read are TGTGCCAGTAGTATGGGGGGAGGAGGCGAGACC.

This clone was recorded at least ten times. The read ends 3 residues early relative to the CDR3; the germline J gene fills the gap. The chain couples TRBV18 to TRBJ1-2; the match to TRBD1 covers 7 bases. The CDR3 is 15 amino acids. Looked up from germline, CDR1 is KGHSH and CDR2 is LQKENI. With 6 bases clipped from V and 7 bases from J, the junction kept 14 bases outside the gene matches. Here the CDR3 reads CASSLLVEAGGGYTF. The part of the CDR3 DNA that was read is TGTGCCAGCTCCCTGCTTGTGGAGGCAGGGGGTGGC.

At least ten counts were recorded for this clone. The read gets to within 3 residues of the CDR3 end, and the germline J gene fills in the rest. The chain couples TRBV19 to TRBJ2-3; D is perhaps TRBD2 (5 bases). The germline V and J ends were trimmed by 3 bases and 4 bases, with 11 bases remaining between them. CDR3 length: 14 amino acids. Germline lookup yields CDR1 LNHDA and CDR2 SQIVND (reference sequence). CDR3 DNA, as far as it was read: TGTGCCAGTAGTATCCGGCATAGCGCAGATACG. This sequence encodes CASSIRHSADT. The whole CDR3 region reads CASSIRHSADTQYF.

This clone was seen repeatedly, ten times or more. The read terminates 3 residues ahead of where the CDR3 ends, so the germline J gene completes it. The chain employs TRBV5-1 and TRBJ2-2, with a possible D match to TRBD1 (6 bases). Germline V gene data show CDR1 as SGHRS and CDR2 as YFSETQ. The ends were cut back, 3 bases at V and 0 bases at J, with 12 bases in the middle. CDR3 size: 16 residues. The part of the CDR3 DNA that was read is TGCGCCAGCAGCTGGCAACAGGGCGCGAACACCGGGGAG. Residues: CASSWQQGANTGE. The whole CDR3 sequence reads CASSWQQGANTGELFF.

This clone was counted ten times or more. The read finishes 3 residues shy of the CDR3 end, and the germline J gene is used to complete it. V gene TRBV5-1 combines with J gene TRBJ1-1; maybe TRBD1 (6 bases). Trimming pared 4 bases from V and 3 bases from J, leaving 16 bases between. The CDR3 is 15 residues long. Germline values: CDR1 SGHRS, CDR2 YFSETQ. The CDR3 DNA, read in part, is TGCGCCAGCAGCCTTCGGACAGTCACGGACACTGAA. This sequence encodes CASSLRTVTDTE. The full CDR3 protein reads CASSLRTVTDTEAFF.

This clone was observed at least ten times. The CDR3 end is not reached by the read, which stops 3 residues before it; the germline J gene fills it in. The J gene is TRBJ2-1, the V gene TRBV10-3; 11 bases match TRBD2. CDR3 length: 18 amino acids. Germline V gene data show CDR1 as ENHRY and CDR2 as SYGVKD. V lost 5 bases, J lost 0 bases, and 9 bases stayed unmatched. The CDR3 DNA, read in part, is TGTGCCATCAGTCTTCCCACTAGCGGGAGACCCTCCTACAATGAG. Protein: CAISLPTSGRPSYNE. The full CDR3 sequence reads CAISLPTSGRPSYNEQFF.

This clone appeared many times. The CDR3 extends 3 residues past the end of the read, so its final part is completed from the germline J gene. This rearrangement joins TRBV5-1 to TRBJ2-1; TRBD1 is a possible D gene (6 bases). The V end was cut by 4 bases, the J end by 7 bases, with 9 bases between. CDR1 is SGHRS and CDR2 is YFSETQ in the germline V gene. This CDR3 region has 12 residues. Partial CDR3 DNA: TGCGCCAGCAGCCTACAGGGTAATGAG. Protein sequence: CASSLQGNE. The CDR3 as a whole reads CASSLQGNEQFF. Variable domain in full (rest from reference TRBV5-1 and TRBJ2-1): KAGVTQTPRYLIKTRGQQVTLSCSPISGHRSVSWYQQTPGQGLQFLFEYFSETQRNKGNFPGRFSGRQFSNSRSEMNVSTLELGDSALYLCASSLQGNEQFFGPGTRLTVL.

This clone was seen at least ten times. The CDR3 is cut off 3 residues early in the read; its end comes from the germline J gene. The V and J genes are TRBV7-9 and TRBJ2-7, with a tentative D call TRBD1 (6 bases). The V end lost 3 bases, the J end lost 2 bases, and 14 bases lay between the germline ends. The CDR3 spans 15 residues. The germline CDR1 and CDR2 sequences are SEHNR and FQNEAQ (reference sequence). The covered CDR3 bases are TGTGCCAGCAGCTTCACAGGGTATACGCCCTACGAG. Its protein product is CASSFTGYTPYE. The whole CDR3 reads CASSFTGYTPYEQYF.